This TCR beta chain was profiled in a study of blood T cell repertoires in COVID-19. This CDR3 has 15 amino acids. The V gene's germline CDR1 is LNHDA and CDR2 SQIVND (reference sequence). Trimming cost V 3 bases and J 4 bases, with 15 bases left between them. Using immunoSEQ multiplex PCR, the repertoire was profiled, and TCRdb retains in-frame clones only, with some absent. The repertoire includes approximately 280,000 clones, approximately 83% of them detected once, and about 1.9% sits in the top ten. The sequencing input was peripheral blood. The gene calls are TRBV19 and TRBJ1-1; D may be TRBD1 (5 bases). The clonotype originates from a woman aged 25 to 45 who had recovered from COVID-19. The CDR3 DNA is TGTGCCAGTAGTATGGGGCAGGGCGTGTCCACTGAAGCTTTCTTT. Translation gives CASSMGQGVSTEAFF. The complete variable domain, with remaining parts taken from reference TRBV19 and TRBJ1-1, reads DGGITQSPKYLFRKEGQNVTLSCEQNLNHDAMYWYRQDPGQGLRLIYYSQIVNDFQKGDIAEGYSVSREKKESFPLTVTSAQKNPTAFYLCASSMGQGVSTEAFFGQGTRLTVV.